The T cell receptor (beta chain) under discussion was sequenced for a study of T-cell reconstitution after alpha-beta-depleted transplantation in children. The CDR3 runs 14 residues. The V end was cut by 5 bases, the J end by 0 bases, with 8 bases between. Library preparation (for TCRbeta) was performed with unique molecular identifiers. One entry per CDR3 protein results from TCRdb running MiXCR on the PCR reads. The top ten hold about 18% of the sample, which has about 90,000 distinct CDR3 sequences, around 15% seen once. A note on this clonotype: The antigen remains undetermined.

General observations from the study: Fresh T-cell production supplied most of the T-cell counts and diversity seen one year after transplant. Reported findings indicate that, about two months after transplant, alpha-beta T cells came from several hundred expanded clones, which were derived from non-depleted graft cells. Recipient T cells and thymic progenitors that survived were the source of the high TCRbeta diversity seen at day 60 in some patients.

The sample in question was PBMCs, mostly from graft donor cells, obtained 180 days after TCRalphabeta/CD19-depleted stem cell transplant. The chain uses TRBV12-3 or TRBV12-4 and TRBJ2-4, with D unresolved. The TCR was taken from a male patient between 2 and 15 years old who had a stem cell transplant for acute lymphoblastic leukemia, so the T cells may come from the graft donor. The CDR3 DNA reads TGTGCCAGCAGTCCTACCCAAGCCAAAAACATTCAGTACTTC. It is translated as CASSPTQAKNIQYF.